Listed below are T cell receptor beta chains from one sample, sequenced in a study of human T cells and chemical hapten exposure. TCRdb re-called the RACE reads with MiXCR, one entry per CDR3 protein. The data contain 60,000 to 90,000 distinct CDR3 sequences, 7% to 9.5% of them singletons. The sequenced sample consisted of whole blood. These receptors all stem from a female donor in good health. Some clones in this sample may be carry-over from other donors' samples. Each CDR3 is given without its conserved first and last residue. The order of the fields is V gene, D gene, CDR3 protein. A D gene is named only where the DNA matches it firmly.

TRBV28 . ASSPPDSGGYT
TRBV5-1 TRBD1 ASRPDRGNQPQH
TRBV7-9 . ASSLVGGETQY
TRBV7-9 TRBD1 ASSSVDRAINSNQPQH
TRBV5-1 TRBD1 ASSPGQSTDTQY
TRBV5-1 . ASSLAAGTYEQY
TRBV7-9 . ASSQGRIPQETQY
TRBV15 . ATSREGNQPQH
TRBV14 TRBD2 ASSHLPLIAGNNEQF
TRBV12-3/TRBV12-4 . ASTTGRGMNTEAF
TRBV6-5 . ASSEEGGEQY
TRBV7-3 TRBD1 ASSYGTGGPDTQY
TRBV29-1 TRBD1 SVERDRDYGYT
TRBV7-3 . ASSLIGQIRGYT
TRBV10-3 . AISQVALTQETQY
TRBV12-3/TRBV12-4 . ASSPGGFQY
TRBV20-1 . SASRITANTEAF
TRBV10-3 . AIRGVMNTEAF
TRBV24-1 . ATRVVTRSGNTIY
TRBV7-2 . ASSSRQVTQY
TRBV5-5 . ASSLVGSQPQH